What follows is one TCR beta chain and its context. Only a few counts were recorded for this clonotype. Its antigen is still unknown. Per-base qualities were not stored, and no clone one base away is much larger. Libraries were built with 5' RACE. The sample was run on an Illumina HiSeq 2500. A second PCR of about 6 to 12 cycles was performed with a sample-barcoded 5' primer and a J-beta primer mix. A template-switch 5' adaptor carrying 12 random nucleotides introduced a unique molecular identifier onto each TCR beta cDNA molecule. At least 2.5 million CDR3-containing paired-end reads were obtained from each sample. First-strand cDNA synthesis was performed from all RNA using the Mint cDNA synthesis kit, with priming by a TRBC-specific oligonucleotide. After uracil-DNA glycosylase treatment, a first 18-cycle PCR used universal primers M1SS and BC2_uni_R on all cDNA. Concerning the study's data processing: Each sample was normalized by randomly selecting 1 million high-quality reads, each carrying a distinct molecular identifier. Reads with shared molecular identifiers were discarded instead of being binned into consensus sequences. MiTCR, run with a Q25 quality threshold and the strictest error-elimination algorithm, handled CDR3 identification, clonotype clustering and error correction. A nonparametric unseen species model using Euler transformation provided a lower-bound estimate of total TCR beta diversity. The public reads were reprocessed in TCRdb via fastp at Q25 and MiXCR, keeping in-frame beta chains. Each entry is one CDR3 protein sequence, shown with its most common DNA and genes. Clone size and V and J calls follow TCRdb, not the original study. The sample data list hundreds of thousands of distinct CDR3 sequences, and over 40% of these were observed just once. Of the sample, about 32% falls within the top ten clones.

The 39 donors, aged about 6 to 100 years, were systemically healthy Caucasian individuals from Russia. Each donor gave about 9.2 milliliters of peripheral blood, drawn into EDTA-treated Vacutainer tubes. Ficoll-Paque density-gradient centrifugation was used to isolate PBMCs, with at least 6 million per sample. Total RNA was extracted from PBMCs with Trizol reagent, with at least 5 micrograms obtained per sample. For every donor, an aliquot of PBMCs went through flow cytometry to measure the percentages of naive CD45RAhigh/CD27high T cells. The source of the sample is a study of blood T cells in healthy people across ages (dated by TCRdb to about 2015). Regarding the research as a whole: In model experiments, template switching captured about one uniquely barcoded TCR beta cDNA molecule for every two T cells. Using deep sequencing normalized with unique cDNA molecular identifiers, the study measured how TCR beta repertoire diversity changes with age. Donors were grouped into four age groups: young (average roughly 17 years), middle-aged (roughly 38), aged (62) and long-lived (just over 80). Donors of different ages were randomly distributed across sequencing lanes to avoid experimental bias. Two additional independent replicas of 1 million unique cDNA reads from the same blood draw were analyzed for two donors (one aged 18 to 29 and one aged 80 or older).

Beyond this particular receptor, the publication reports: Since profiling was done on bulk unsorted PBMCs, naive and antigen-experienced compartments could not be conclusively compared. Observed TCR beta diversity correlated strongly with the percentage of naive T cells measured by flow cytometry. Estimates of total diversity based on one million sequenced T cells were considered lower bounds and underestimates. Because the CMV infection status of the donors was unknown, age-related changes in expanded clonotypes may potentially have been confounded. As age increased, observed TCR beta diversity per million T cells dropped in a roughly linear way, and a significant reduction was already evident by age 40. Compared with the aged group, the long-lived group had more naive CD4+ T cells, fewer expanded clones and increased TCR diversity, a pattern suggesting age selection.

V is cut by 0 bases and J by 3 bases, and the space between the germline ends is 12 bases. The CDR3 starts with the cysteine, ends with the phenylalanine, and has 15 residues. Left in the record is the CDR3 DNA by itself, 45 bases read in frame from the first base. For CDR1 and CDR2, the germline V gene lists LGHNA and YNFKEQ. The source of this sequence is a man older than 75 in good health. The chain was built from TRBV4-2 and TRBJ2-7; confidence is insufficient to name the D gene. Sequencing used blood. Here is the DNA: TGTGCCAGCAGCCAAGAATGGGATTGGCGCTACGAGCAGTACTTC. Translation gives CASSQEWDWRYEQYF.